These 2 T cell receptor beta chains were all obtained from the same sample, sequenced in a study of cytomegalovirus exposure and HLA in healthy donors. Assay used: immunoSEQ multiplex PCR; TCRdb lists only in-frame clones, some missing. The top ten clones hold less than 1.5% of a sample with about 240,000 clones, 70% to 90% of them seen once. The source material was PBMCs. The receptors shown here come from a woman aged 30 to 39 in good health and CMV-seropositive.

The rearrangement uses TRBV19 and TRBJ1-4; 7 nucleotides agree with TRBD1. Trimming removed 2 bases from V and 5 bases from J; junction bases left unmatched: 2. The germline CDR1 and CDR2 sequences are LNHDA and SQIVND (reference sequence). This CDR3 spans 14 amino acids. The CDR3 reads CASSIPGGNEKLFF. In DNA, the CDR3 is TGTGCCAGTAGTATACCAGGGGGGAATGAAAAACTGTTTTTT.

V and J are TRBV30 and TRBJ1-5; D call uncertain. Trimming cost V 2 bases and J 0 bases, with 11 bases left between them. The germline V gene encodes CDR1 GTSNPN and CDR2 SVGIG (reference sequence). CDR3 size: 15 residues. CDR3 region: CAWSPSRDSNQPQHF. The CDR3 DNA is TGTGCCTGGAGTCCAAGTCGGGATAGCAATCAGCCCCAGCATTTT.